The 21 T cell receptor beta chains given below trace back to one sample, sequenced in a study of blood T cell repertoires in COVID-19. Clones were read by immunoSEQ multiplex PCR, and TCRdb kept only the in-frame ones, dropping some. This table holds under 200,000 clones, around 82% found once. The sequenced material came from PBMCs or T cells enriched from blood (not recorded which). The receptors derive from an older woman with acute COVID-19.

The V and J genes are TRBV18 and TRBJ2-1, with D possibly matching TRBD2 (5 bases). Between the trimmed V and J ends, which lost 0 bases and 5 bases, there was a span of 11 bases. Germline-derived CDR1 and CDR2 are KGHSH and LQKENI. The CDR3 sequence is 15 residues long. CDR3 coding DNA: TGTGCCAGCTCACCACCTCTGGGGAGTAACAATGAGCAGTTCTTC. It specifies CASSPPLGSNNEQFF.

This rearrangement joins TRBV15 to TRBJ2-1, with 7 nucleotides matching TRBD1. This CDR3 has 16 residues. CDR1 LNHNV and CDR2 YYDKDF come from the germline V gene (reference sequence). The trim removed 0 bases at V and 4 bases at J, leaving 6 bases unmatched. This CDR3 reads CATSREGTDPYNEQFF. The CDR3 coding sequence is TGTGCCACCAGCAGAGAAGGGACAGATCCATACAATGAGCAGTTCTTC. Together with reference TRBV15 and TRBJ2-1, the CDR3 gives the full variable domain: DAMVIQNPRYQVTQFGKPVTLSCSQTLNHNVMYWYQQKSSQAPKLLFHYYDKDFNNEADTPDNFQSRRPNTSFCFLDIRSPGLGDTAMYLCATSREGTDPYNEQFFGPGTRLTVL.

V and J are TRBV7-9 and TRBJ1-1; 10 nucleotides match TRBD1. The CDR3 is 15 residues long. The germline gives CDR1 SEHNR, CDR2 FQNEAQ (reference sequence). Losses at the gene ends were 3 bases for V and 4 bases for J; bases not matched to a gene: 5. As DNA, the CDR3 is TGTGCCAGCAGCTTGACAGGGGGCGTGGGCACTGAAGCTTTCTTT. Translation gives CASSLTGGVGTEAFF.

The gene calls are TRBV5-5 and TRBJ1-3; possible D gene TRBD1, 5 bases. This CDR3 has 16 residues. Germline V gene lookup returns CDR1 SGHKS and CDR2 YYEKEE (reference sequence). Trimming stripped 2 bases from V and 4 bases from J, with 16 bases between. The CDR3 nucleotides are TGTGCCAGCAGCTTAACCAGGGTTAGTCAAGGAAACACCATATATTTT. Amino acid sequence: CASSLTRVSQGNTIYF.

V is TRBV2 and J is TRBJ2-1; 11 bases line up with TRBD2. The ends lost 5 bases at V and 4 bases at J; junction bases unmatched: 4. The CDR3 has 15 amino acids. The germline V gene has CDR1 SNHLY and CDR2 FYNNEI. For the CDR3, the DNA is TGTGCCAGCAGTAAACTAGCGGGGGCATACAATGAGCAGTTCTTC. It encodes CASSKLAGAYNEQFF.

This rearrangement joins TRBV15 to TRBJ2-3; 7 bases map to TRBD1. Trimming at V came to 5 bases and at J to 0 bases, leaving 5 bases not matched to a gene. The CDR3 loop spans 15 amino acids. Per germline, CDR1 LNHNV and CDR2 YYDKDF (reference sequence). CDR3 bases: TGTGCCACCAGCCCGGGACAGTCTAGCACAGATACGCAGTATTTT. Translating it yields CATSPGQSSTDTQYF.

This chain connects TRBV3-1 (or the pseudogene TRBV3-2) to TRBJ2-3, with D possibly TRBD2 on 6 matching bases. CDR3 length: 13 amino acids. Per the germline V gene, CDR1 is LGHDT and CDR2 is YNNKEL (reference sequence). The V end lost 3 bases, the J end lost 3 bases, and 7 bases lay between the germline ends. CDR3: CASSHGGTDTQYF. The CDR3 DNA follows: TGTGCCAGCAGCCACGGAGGGACAGATACGCAGTATTTT.

The chain links TRBV15 to TRBJ1-4; D is unresolved. Germline V gene lookup returns CDR1 LNHNV and CDR2 YYDKDF (reference sequence). The CDR3 sequence is 18 residues long. V lost 0 bases and J lost 0, with 14 bases in between. The CDR3 DNA reads as TGTGCCACCAGCAGAGATACCTCCCTTATAGCAACTAATGAAAAACTGTTTTTT. This gives the protein CATSRDTSLIATNEKLFF.

The chain links TRBV18 to TRBJ1-3; D unresolved. This CDR3 spans 14 amino acids. Trimming shortened V by 3 bases and J by 2 bases, and 8 bases separated the two germline ends. Germline CDR1 KGHSH, CDR2 LQKENI. CDR3 bases: TGTGCCAGCTCACCCGCCCCGGCTGGAAACACCATATATTTT. Its protein is CASSPAPAGNTIYF.

This chain joins TRBV3-1 (or the pseudogene TRBV3-2) and TRBJ2-5, with TRBD2 as a possible D gene (6 bases). V lost 4 bases, J lost 1 base, and 16 bases lay in between. Germline V lookup: CDR1 LGHDT, CDR2 YNNKEL (reference sequence). The CDR3 extends over 16 amino acids. CDR3 coding DNA: TGTGCCAGCAGCCCCCCGGGACTCACCCTCCAAGAGACCCAGTACTTC. Translating it yields CASSPPGLTLQETQYF.

The chain recombines TRBV7-9 with TRBJ1-3; TRBD1 matches 7 bases. CDR3 length: 17 amino acids. Per the germline V gene, CDR1 is SEHNR and CDR2 is FQNEAQ (reference sequence). Trimming at V came to 7 bases and at J to 0 bases, leaving 12 bases not matched to a gene. CDR3 protein: CASTLRTGSTSGNTIYF. CDR3 nucleotides: TGTGCCAGCACCCTAAGGACAGGATCGACCTCTGGAAACACCATATATTTT.

This clone was picked up one time. V and J are TRBV9 and TRBJ1-2; no clear D gene. V lost 4 bases and J 6 bases, leaving 19 bases between the germline ends. This CDR3 contains 15 residues. Per germline, CDR1 SGDLS and CDR2 YYNGEE. The CDR3 is CASSPETYSENGYTF. The DNA for the CDR3 is TGTGCCAGCAGCCCAGAAACGTACAGTGAAAATGGCTACACCTTC.

The V gene is TRBV6-2 or TRBV6-3, the J gene TRBJ2-2; D remains unclear. V lost 2 bases and J 1 base, leaving 20 bases between the germline ends. CDR1 and CDR2 (germline): MNHEY, SVGEGT. There are 19 residues in the CDR3. This CDR3 is CASSYQSREGARNTGELFF. The CDR3 nucleotides are TGTGCCAGCAGTTACCAGTCCCGCGAAGGAGCGCGGAACACCGGGGAGCTGTTTTTT.

This clone was seen just once. The chain joins TRBV18 to TRBJ2-1; TRBD1 might be the D (8 bases). This CDR3 has 14 amino acids. V was pared by 9 bases and J by 4 bases, with 16 bases between. Per the germline V gene, CDR1 is KGHSH and CDR2 is LQKENI. CDR3 in amino acids: CASSEQGGYNEQFF. Written as DNA, the CDR3 is TGTGCCAGTTCGGAACAGGGGGGGTACAATGAGCAGTTCTTC.

The J gene is TRBJ2-7, the V gene TRBV18; D perhaps matches TRBD2 (6 bases). This CDR3 comprises 15 residues. Trimming left V 2 bases short and J 0 bases short, with 11 bases between. Germline CDR1 KGHSH, CDR2 LQKENI. CDR3 sequence reads: CASSPIRESSYEQYF. The CDR3 DNA reads as TGTGCCAGCTCACCAATCCGGGAGAGCTCCTACGAGCAGTACTTC.

The V and J genes are TRBV12-5 and TRBJ2-2; TRBD2 might be the D (6 bases). CDR3 length equals 16 residues. Germline CDR1 reads LGHNT; CDR2 reads FRNRAP. Trimming took off 7 bases at V and 2 bases at J, with 17 bases between the two ends. CDR3 amino acids: CASAIGEVANTGELFF. CDR3 nucleotides: TGTGCTAGTGCAATAGGGGAGGTAGCCAACACCGGGGAGCTGTTTTTT.

This chain uses TRBV16 with TRBJ2-7, with 7 bases identical to TRBD1. V dropped 2 bases and J dropped 9; count of bases not matched to a gene: 10. This CDR3 region has 14 residues. Germline-derived CDR1 and CDR2 are KGHSY and FQNENV. The CDR3 DNA reads TGTGCCAGCAGCCAACTGGGACAGCCCTATCGGCAGTACTTC. This translates into CASSQLGQPYRQYF.

The chain combines TRBV12-5 with TRBJ1-2; 10 nucleotides align to TRBD1. Per the germline V gene, CDR1 is LGHNT and CDR2 is FRNRAP. The CDR3 contains 15 residues. With 2 bases clipped from V and 8 bases from J, the junction kept 8 bases outside the gene matches. The CDR3 reads CASGLSRQGAGGYTF. The CDR3, as DNA: TGTGCTAGTGGTTTGTCCCGACAGGGGGCTGGGGGCTACACCTTC. Full variable domain (outside the CDR3, taken from reference TRBV12-5 and TRBJ1-2): DARVTQTPRHKVTEMGQEVTMRCQPILGHNTVFWYRQTMMQGLELLAYFRNRAPLDDSGMPKDRFSAEMPDATLATLKIQPSEPRDSAVYFCASGLSRQGAGGYTFGSGTRLTVV.

The chain uses TRBV27 and TRBJ2-1; the D gene is possibly TRBD2 (7 bases). V lost 4 bases and J lost 8, with 15 bases in between. This CDR3 has 14 amino acids. Germline-derived CDR1 and CDR2 are MNHEY and SMNVEV (reference sequence). CDR3 sequence reads: CASSSVGGPDEQFF. The CDR3 nucleotides read TGTGCCAGCAGTTCGGTGGGGGGGCCGGATGAGCAGTTCTTC.

The chain uses TRBV5-1 and TRBJ1-3; D is perhaps TRBD1 (5 bases). Germline CDR1 SGHRS, CDR2 YFSETQ. This CDR3 is 14 amino acids long. CDR3 sequence: CAVSGGTDGNTIYF. The CDR3, as DNA: TGCGCTGTCAGCGGCGGGACGGATGGAAACACCATATATTTT. Supplemented by reference TRBV5-1 and TRBJ1-3, the full variable domain reads KAGVTQTPRYLIKTRGQQVTLSCSPISGHRSVSWYQQTPGQGLQFLFEYFSETQRNKGNFPGRFSGRQFSNSRSEMNVSTLELGDSALYLCAVSGGTDGNTIYFGEGSWLTVV.

The V call is TRBV7-8, the J call TRBJ2-5, with 7 bases lining up with TRBD2. Germline CDR1 reads SGHVS; CDR2 reads FQNEAQ. The V and J ends lost 1 base and 4 bases, in that order; junction bases with no gene match: 15. The CDR3 extends over 18 amino acids. This chain's CDR3 is CASSLGSAGVRLLETQYF. As DNA, the CDR3 is TGTGCCAGCAGCTTAGGATCGGCGGGGGTTCGTCTTTTAGAGACCCAGTACTTC.